This is a list of T cell receptor beta chains from one sample in a study of CXCR3-negative and CXCR3-positive naive CD8 T cells. TCRdb derives one entry per CDR3 protein from the 5' RACE reads, leaving out DNA. The sample data list over 95,000 distinct CDR3 sequences. Sequenced: naive CXCR3+ CD8+ T cells from blood. Receptor source: a human donor in good health. Some clones in this sample may be carry-over from other donors' samples. The CDR3 runs from the conserved cysteine through the conserved F or W.

CDR3 protein,J gene,V gene
CASSLAKSHPTDTDTQYF,TRBJ2-3,TRBV12-3/TRBV12-4
CASRPISSYEQYF,TRBJ2-7,TRBV7-9
CASTLFSWNTGELFF,TRBJ2-2,TRBV12-3/TRBV12-4
CATSSLSSGAAEQYF,TRBJ2-7,TRBV15
CASSNPLAKNEQFF,TRBJ2-1,TRBV19
CASSQDSGGATNEKLFF,TRBJ1-4,TRBV4-1
CASSKAGVFSYNEQFF,TRBJ2-1,TRBV21-1
CASSDRAGATDTQYF,TRBJ2-3,TRBV19
CASSDFSSGEETQYF,TRBJ2-5,TRBV25-1
CASSPTEQVATGELFF,TRBJ2-2,TRBV7-7